Listed here are 3 T cell receptor beta chains from one sample, sequenced in a study of blood T cell repertoires in COVID-19. Using immunoSEQ multiplex PCR, the repertoire was profiled, and TCRdb retains in-frame clones only, with some absent. The sample contains 65,000 to 95,000 clones, approximately 93% of which appear only once. Sequenced sample: peripheral blood. The receptors here all came from a man aged 50-59 years with COVID-19, enrolled during active disease.

CDR3 sequence reads: CASSPRGGPGANVLTF. CDR3 in DNA: TGTGCCAGTAGCCCCCGGGGGGGACCGGGGGCCAACGTCCTGACTTTC. This chain links TRBV19 with TRBJ2-6; 8 bases are shared with TRBD2. CDR3 length: 16 amino acids. CDR1 and CDR2 from the germline V gene are LNHDA and SQIVND (reference sequence). The trim removed 6 bases at V and 4 bases at J, leaving 8 bases unmatched.

The chain combines TRBV6-5 with TRBJ2-5; TRBD2 might be the D (6 bases). V gave up 0 bases and J gave up 4 bases, with 9 bases separating them. CDR1 and CDR2 (germline): MNHEY, SVGAGI. The CDR3 runs to 14 residues. The CDR3 nucleotides read TGTGCCAGCAGTTACTCGCCGGGAGCAGAGACCCAGTACTTC. This sequence encodes CASSYSPGAETQYF.

The rearrangement uses TRBV20-1 and TRBJ2-1; 7 nucleotides align to TRBD2. The germline CDR1 and CDR2 sequences are DFQATT and SNEGSKA (reference sequence). Losses at the gene ends were 3 bases for V and 2 bases for J; bases not matched to a gene: 7. The CDR3 is made up of 15 amino acids. The CDR3 is CSASHGGRAYNEQFF. The CDR3 DNA is TGCAGTGCTAGTCATGGAGGGAGGGCCTACAATGAGCAGTTCTTC.